A single sample is the source of the 22 T cell receptor beta chains below, sequenced in a study of CD8 T cells in ankylosing spondylitis. TCRdb analysed the 5' RACE reads with MiXCR anew, one entry per CDR3 protein. The table has 250,000 to 350,000 distinct CDR3 sequences, about 20% seen once; the top ten hold roughly 7.3%. The material sequenced was blood, either unsorted or a sorted T cell fraction (not recorded which). The receptor set was obtained from a male donor with ankylosing spondylitis or in good health (not recorded which).

The chain combines TRBV3-1 with TRBJ1-2; 9 positions agree with TRBD1. V gave up 6 bases and J gave up 7 bases; unmatched junction bases: 6. This CDR3 has 13 residues. The germline CDR1 and CDR2 sequences are LGHDT and YNNKEL (reference sequence). In DNA, the CDR3 is TGTGCCAGCAGATCAACAGGGGGCACTGGCTACACCTTC. It codes for CASRSTGGTGYTF.

In its sample, this clonotype was seen once. The rearrangement links TRBV29-1 to TRBJ2-7; TRBD2 might be the D (5 bases). CDR1 and CDR2 (germline): SQVTM, ANQGSEA. CDR3 size: 13 residues. Between the trimmed V and J ends, which lost 4 bases and 2 bases, there was a span of 12 bases. This chain's CDR3 is CSVGGQKAYEQYV. The CDR3 bases are TGCAGCGTTGGCGGGCAGAAAGCCTACGAGCAGTACGTC.

This clonotype has a handful of counts. This chain joins TRBV3-1 and TRBJ2-1; unclear D gene. V lost 1 base, J lost 10 bases, and 8 bases lay in between. The germline gives CDR1 LGHDT, CDR2 YNNKEL (reference sequence). The CDR3 extends over 12 amino acids. The CDR3 is CASSQGPVEQFF. The CDR3 nucleotides are TGTGCCAGCAGCCAAGGTCCGGTGGAGCAGTTCTTC.

J is TRBJ1-5 and V is TRBV5-1, with D uncertain. With 4 bases removed from V and 2 bases from J, the gap between germline ends came to 13 bases. CDR1 and CDR2 from the germline V gene are SGHRS and YFSETQ. The length of the CDR3 is 15 residues. The CDR3 spells CASSTGEAGNQPQHF. CDR3 DNA: TGCGCCAGCAGCACCGGAGAGGCTGGCAATCAGCCCCAGCATTTT.

The chain joins TRBV3-1 to TRBJ2-1; 10 nucleotides agree with TRBD2. Germline V CDR1 and CDR2: LGHDT, YNNKEL (reference sequence). This CDR3 has 18 amino acids. V was clipped by 4 bases and J by 8 bases; unmatched bases: 17. CDR3 sequence reads: CASSPPARLAGVIDEQFF. In nucleotides, the CDR3 is TGTGCCAGCAGCCCTCCCGCTAGGCTAGCGGGAGTAATCGATGAGCAGTTCTTC.

This clonotype was observed many times. The V gene is TRBV20-1, the J gene TRBJ2-6; 7 nucleotides align to TRBD1. V trimming: 3 bases; J trimming: 0 bases; junction bases outside the gene matches: 8. The CDR3 spans 17 residues. Germline V gene sequence: CDR1 DFQATT, CDR2 SNEGSKA (reference sequence). The CDR3 nucleotides read TGCAGTGCTAGCCTCCAGGGGGAAAGCTCTGGGGCCAACGTCCTGACTTTC. Translating it yields CSASLQGESSGANVLTF.

The chain employs TRBV7-9 and TRBJ2-1, with a tentative D call TRBD2 (6 bases). Germline V gene sequence: CDR1 SEHNR, CDR2 FQNEAQ (reference sequence). There are 15 residues in the CDR3. V lost 7 bases, J lost 5 bases, and 18 bases lay in between. CDR3 sequence (DNA): TGTGCCAGCACCGGGGGACTCCTGGGGCACAATGAGCAGTTCTTC. The encoded protein is CASTGGLLGHNEQFF.

This clonotype has ten or more counts. The chain combines TRBV7-2 with TRBJ2-3; unclear D gene. CDR1 and CDR2 from the germline V gene are SGHTA and FQGNSA. CDR3 length: 15 amino acids. V was clipped by 2 bases and J by 0 bases, with 9 bases between them. CDR3 sequence reads: CASSLLSTSTDTQYF. CDR3 DNA sequence: TGTGCCAGCAGCTTACTTTCGACAAGCACAGATACGCAGTATTTT.

This clonotype was picked up a small number of times. The chain couples TRBV12-3 or TRBV12-4 to TRBJ2-5; 9 nucleotides line up with TRBD2. This CDR3 has 16 amino acids. J lost 2 bases, V lost 6 bases, and 10 bases had no gene match. The CDR3 DNA reads TGTGCCAGCAGCCAGATGGCCGGACTAGCGCAAGAGACCCAGTACTTC. It codes for CASSQMAGLAQETQYF.

At least ten counts were recorded for this clonotype. This chain joins TRBV20-1 and TRBJ2-3, with D perhaps matching TRBD2 (6 bases). The ends were cut back, 0 bases at V and 1 base at J, with 11 bases in the middle. CDR1 is DFQATT and CDR2 is SNEGSKA in the germline V gene (reference sequence). CDR3 size: 15 residues. The CDR3 protein is CSARDLASGTDTQYF. In DNA, the CDR3 is TGCAGTGCTAGAGATTTGGCTAGCGGCACAGATACGCAGTATTTT.

This chain uses TRBV6-1 with TRBJ1-6; TRBD1 aligns across 8 bases. V was clipped by 5 bases and J by 10 bases; unmatched bases: 10. Germline CDR1 and CDR2: MNHNS and SASEGT. The CDR3 is 15 amino acids. CDR3: CASSPRTGTPSPLHF. As DNA, the CDR3 is TGTGCCAGCAGTCCACGGACAGGGACACCATCACCCCTCCACTTT.

This clonotype has ten or more counts. V and J are TRBV12-3 or TRBV12-4 and TRBJ2-5; 14 bases are shared with TRBD2. CDR3 length: 15 amino acids. The trim removed 5 bases at V and 5 bases at J, leaving 4 bases unmatched. CDR3 region: CASSGLAGGRETQYF. The CDR3 DNA reads TGTGCCAGCAGTGGACTAGCGGGGGGTAGGGAGACCCAGTACTTC.

A word on this clonotype: At one boundary the junction diverges from the germline segment, which might be a read error. The rearrangement uses TRBV2 and TRBJ2-5; TRBD2 might be the D (6 bases). CDR3 length equals 11 residues. CDR1 is SNHLY and CDR2 is FYNNEI in the germline V gene. The CDR3 DNA reads as TGTGCCAGCCGGAGGGAAGAGCCCCAGTACTTC. It is translated as CASRREEPQYF.

This clonotype turned up a few times. The chain links TRBV7-2 to TRBJ1-1, with TRBD1 matching 7 bases. The CDR3 contains 15 residues. CDR1 is SGHTA and CDR2 is FQGNSA in the germline V gene. V lost 5 bases to trimming and J lost 5 bases; unmatched junction nucleotides: 11. The CDR3 spells CASSPVVQGRTEAFF. CDR3 bases: TGTGCCAGCAGCCCGGTTGTACAGGGGAGGACTGAAGCTTTCTTT.

V usage is TRBV5-1 and J usage is TRBJ2-3, with D possibly TRBD1 on 6 matching bases. Germline V CDR1 and CDR2: SGHRS, YFSETQ. This CDR3 is 15 amino acids long. V dropped 0 bases and J dropped 6 bases, with 14 bases sitting between them. CDR3: CASSLVGAGRDTQYF. The CDR3 DNA follows: TGCGCCAGCAGCTTGGTGGGGGCAGGGCGGGATACGCAGTATTTT.

The gene calls are TRBV3-1 and TRBJ1-6; D is uncertain. Germline V gene lookup returns CDR1 LGHDT and CDR2 YNNKEL (reference sequence). V was clipped by 1 base and J by 5 bases, with 6 bases between them. CDR3 length: 14 amino acids. The CDR3 loop reads CASSQGWDNSPLHF. The CDR3 DNA reads TGTGCCAGCAGCCAAGGGTGGGATAATTCACCCCTCCACTTT.

This clonotype was detected only a few times. The chain combines TRBV5-1 with TRBJ2-2, with 12 bases aligning to TRBD1. From germline, CDR1 is SGHRS and CDR2 YFSETQ. The CDR3 is made up of 16 amino acids. V dropped 5 bases and J dropped 5; count of bases not matched to a gene: 7. The chain's CDR3 is CASSSGTGGGTGELFF. The DNA for the CDR3 is TGCGCCAGCAGTTCCGGGACAGGGGGCGGTACCGGGGAGCTGTTTTTT.

This clonotype was observed a few times. V usage is TRBV6-4 and J usage is TRBJ2-1; possible D gene TRBD2, 7 bases. Deletions cut 3 bases from V and 13 bases from J, with 16 bases between. The CDR3 sequence is 13 residues long. Germline CDR1 and CDR2: MRHNA and SNTAGT. CDR3 in amino acids: CASSDFVGGPQFF. Written as DNA, the CDR3 is TGTGCCAGCAGTGATTTCGTGGGGGGGCCCCAGTTCTTC.

This clonotype was observed a handful of times. V gene TRBV5-1 combines with J gene TRBJ2-3; no definite D call. The V gene's germline CDR1 is SGHRS and CDR2 YFSETQ. This CDR3 contains 13 residues. The V end was cut by 0 bases, the J end by 3 bases, with 5 bases between. The DNA for the CDR3 is TGCGCCAGCAGCTTGGCACAGACAGATACGCAGTATTTT. Protein: CASSLAQTDTQYF.

This clonotype was found many times. V and J are TRBV20-1 and TRBJ2-4; 7 bases line up with TRBD2. The CDR3 runs 14 residues. Germline CDR1 DFQATT, CDR2 SNEGSKA (reference sequence). J lost 2 bases, V lost 6 bases, and 7 bases had no gene match. The CDR3 sequence: CSAQERGPKNIQYF. CDR3 nucleotides: TGCAGTGCCCAGGAGCGGGGACCCAAAAACATTCAGTACTTC.

The gene calls are TRBV18 and TRBJ1-5, with 11 positions matching TRBD1. CDR3 length: 14 residues. V lost 3 bases, J lost 8 bases, and 3 bases stayed unmatched. Per germline, CDR1 KGHSH and CDR2 LQKENI. CDR3 amino acids: CASSPGTGGEPQHF. Here the CDR3 DNA reads TGTGCCAGCTCACCCGGGACAGGGGGAGAGCCCCAGCATTTT.

This chain connects TRBV6-5 to TRBJ2-3, with D maybe TRBD2 (5 bases). This CDR3 contains 17 residues. V lost 2 bases to trimming and J lost 1 base, with 16 bases between them. CDR1 MNHEY and CDR2 SVGAGI come from the germline V gene. The DNA of the CDR3 is TGTGCCAGCAGTTACATTGCTAGCACCTCTCGCACAGATACGCAGTATTTT. It yields the protein CASSYIASTSRTDTQYF.